The clone carrying this T cell receptor (beta chain) was seen repeatedly, ten times or more. Its antigen is currently unknown. Diagnoses were established using clinical symptoms, serum thyroxine and TRAb, thyroid ultrasound and orbital computed tomography. RNA transcripts provided the source from which TCR beta CDR3 regions were amplified. The study used the HTBI primer set for a first-round RT-PCR of the TCR CDR3. TCRdb independently ran MiXCR on the multiplex PCR reads; one entry per CDR3 protein. The table includes nearly 750,000 distinct CDR3 sequences, over 35% detected once. This sample was taken from a study of T cells in Graves' hyperthyroidism and ophthalmopathy. General observations from the study: A model of 13 V-J features distinguished ophthalmopathy from stable hyperthyroidism.

Germline V CDR1 and CDR2: SGHDT, YYEEEE. The CDR3 is 11 amino acids. This TCR was sampled from a woman aged 40-49 years with Graves' hyperthyroidism. Sequencing was carried out using blood. This chain links TRBV5-6 with TRBJ2-7; 7 positions match TRBD1. CDR3 residues: CASSLGQGTAV. In DNA, the CDR3 is TGTGCCAGCAGCTTGGGACAGGGCACCGCCGTC.